This paragraph covers one TCR beta chain sequence. Its antigen is unknown. This sample is part of a study of radiation and T cells in renal cell carcinoma. Study-level findings and limits: In blood, top tumor clones expanded by 2 weeks, shrinking by 4.

Sample time point: baseline pretreatment blood. Treatment reported: 15 Gy SBRT to primary tumor, nephrectomy 4 weeks later. After SBRT, blood was collected at 2 and 4 weeks, plus baseline. This CDR3 spans 17 amino acids. Germline CDR1 is MNHEY and CDR2 is SMNVEV (reference sequence). V was cut by 5 bases and J by 0 bases, with 17 bases left in between. Assay used: immunoSEQ multiplex PCR; TCRdb lists only in-frame clones, some missing. The table has 40,000 to 60,000 clones, roughly 84% seen once; the top ten hold 25% to 35%. The sequencing here drew on blood, taken from a patient whose treatment included radiotherapy and nephrectomy. The rearrangement links TRBV27 to TRBJ1-5; D possibly corresponds to TRBD1 (5 bases). The TCR originated in a woman in her seventies with renal cell carcinoma. The CDR3 here is CASSPDGALNSNQPQHF. In DNA form, the CDR3 reads TGTGCCAGCAGTCCCGACGGGGCCCTGAATAGCAATCAGCCCCAGCATTTT.